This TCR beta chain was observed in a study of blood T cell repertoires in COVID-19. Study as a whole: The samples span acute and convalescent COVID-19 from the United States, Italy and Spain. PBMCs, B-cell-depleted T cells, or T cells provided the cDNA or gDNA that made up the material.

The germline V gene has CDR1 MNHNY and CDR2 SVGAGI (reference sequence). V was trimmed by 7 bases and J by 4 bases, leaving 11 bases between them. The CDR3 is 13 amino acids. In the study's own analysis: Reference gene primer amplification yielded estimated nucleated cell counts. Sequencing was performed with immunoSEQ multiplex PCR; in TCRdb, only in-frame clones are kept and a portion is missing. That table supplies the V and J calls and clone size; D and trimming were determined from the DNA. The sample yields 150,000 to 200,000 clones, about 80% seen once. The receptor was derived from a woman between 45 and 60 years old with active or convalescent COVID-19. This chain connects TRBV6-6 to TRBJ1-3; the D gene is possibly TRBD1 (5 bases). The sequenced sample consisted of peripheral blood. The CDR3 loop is CASIWGGGNTIYF. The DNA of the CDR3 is TGTGCCAGCATATGGGGCGGAGGAAACACCATATATTTT.